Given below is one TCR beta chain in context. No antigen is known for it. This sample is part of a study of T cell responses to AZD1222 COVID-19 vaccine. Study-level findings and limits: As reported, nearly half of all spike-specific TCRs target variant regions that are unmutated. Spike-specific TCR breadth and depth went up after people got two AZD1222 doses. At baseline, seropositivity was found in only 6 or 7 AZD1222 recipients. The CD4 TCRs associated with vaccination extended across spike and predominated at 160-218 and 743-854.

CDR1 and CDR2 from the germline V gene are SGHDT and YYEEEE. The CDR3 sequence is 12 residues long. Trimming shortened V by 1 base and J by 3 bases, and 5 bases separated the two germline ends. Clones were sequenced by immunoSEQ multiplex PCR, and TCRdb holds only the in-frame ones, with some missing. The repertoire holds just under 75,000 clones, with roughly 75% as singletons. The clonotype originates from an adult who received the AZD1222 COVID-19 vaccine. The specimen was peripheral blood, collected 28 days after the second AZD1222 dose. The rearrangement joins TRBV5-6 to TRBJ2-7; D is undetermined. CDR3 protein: CASSLFSYEQYF. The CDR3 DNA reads TGTGCCAGCAGCTTGTTCAGCTACGAGCAGTACTTC.